One sample yielded the 21 T cell receptor beta chains listed below, sequenced in a study of blood T cells in healthy people across ages. A J-beta primer mix and a sample-barcoded 5' primer were used in a second PCR of roughly 7 to 12 cycles. TCRdb re-derived calls from the 5' RACE reads in MiXCR, one entry per CDR3 protein. The sample shows 550,000 to 700,000 distinct CDR3 sequences, 27% of them seen only once. The sample was blood. Receptors originate from a woman in her 70s in good health.

This clonotype appeared a few times. This chain connects TRBV20-1 to TRBJ1-4, with 10 bases fitting TRBD1. Germline V gene sequence: CDR1 DFQATT, CDR2 SNEGSKA (reference sequence). The trim removed 2 bases at V and 10 bases at J, leaving 13 bases unmatched. CDR3 size: 16 residues. The CDR3 region has the DNA TGCAGTGCTAGATTGACAGGGGGCTCCGGAGGTGGAAAACTGTTTTTT. It yields the protein CSARLTGGSGGGKLFF.

This chain's CDR3 is CASSLSPTGVETQYF. CDR3 in DNA: TGCGCCAGCAGCTTGTCCCCGACAGGGGTGGAGACCCAGTACTTC. The chain employs TRBV5-1 and TRBJ2-5; 8 nucleotides line up with TRBD1. Germline trimming cut 1 base from V and 5 bases from J; bases unmatched to any gene: 7. The germline gives CDR1 SGHRS, CDR2 YFSETQ. CDR3 length: 15 amino acids.

This clonotype was detected ten times or more. The gene calls are TRBV5-1 and TRBJ2-4; 7 bases agree with TRBD1. This CDR3 has 14 amino acids. V gave up 0 bases and J gave up 6 bases; unmatched junction bases: 3. The V gene's germline CDR1 is SGHRS and CDR2 YFSETQ. CDR3 in amino acids: CASSLEGAGNIQYF. The DNA of the CDR3 is TGCGCCAGCAGCTTGGAGGGGGCCGGAAACATTCAGTACTTC.

CDR3 nucleotide sequence: TGTGCCACCAGCAGGGCCCTGACAGGCGTTTCTAATGAAAAACTGTTTTTT. Protein sequence: CATSRALTGVSNEKLFF. The rearrangement links TRBV15 to TRBJ1-4, with D perhaps TRBD1 (6 bases). The CDR3 has 17 amino acids. Between the trimmed V and J ends, which lost 3 bases and 3 bases, there was a span of 17 bases. Germline loops: CDR1 LNHNV, CDR2 YYDKDF (reference sequence).

The rearrangement links TRBV5-1 to TRBJ2-5; 7 bases align to TRBD2. The end of the DNA fits TRBJ2-1 better, so the J call may be wrong. Germline V lookup: CDR1 SGHRS, CDR2 YFSETQ. The CDR3 is 14 amino acids. CDR3 region: CASIPGGNINEQFF. The CDR3, as DNA: TGCGCCAGCATCCCCGGGGGGAACATCAATGAGCAGTTCTTC.

There are a few counts of this clonotype. The chain recombines TRBV2 with TRBJ2-5, with 9 bases identical to TRBD1. The V and J ends lost 7 bases and 6 bases, in that order; junction bases with no gene match: 3. The V gene's germline CDR1 is SNHLY and CDR2 FYNNEI. There are 12 residues in the CDR3. This chain's CDR3 is CASKDRGQTQYF. The CDR3 region has the DNA TGTGCCAGCAAGGACAGGGGCCAGACCCAGTACTTC.

The chain recombines TRBV7-8 with TRBJ2-4; D gene ambiguous. V lost 1 base and J lost 3, with 13 bases in between. This CDR3 has 16 amino acids. CDR1 is SGHVS, CDR2 FQNEAQ, per germline. CDR3 nucleotide sequence: TGTGCCAGCAGCTTAGAAGTAGGAAGCTTCAAAAACATTCAGTACTTC. It encodes CASSLEVGSFKNIQYF.

The CDR3 region is CASSVRQGDSYTF. The CDR3 DNA sequence: TGTGCCAGCAGCGTACGGCAGGGAGATAGCTACACCTTC. The rearrangement links TRBV9 to TRBJ1-2, with D possibly TRBD1 on 5 matching bases. Trimming took off 1 base at V and 9 bases at J, with 13 bases between the two ends. The CDR3 is 13 residues long. Germline loops: CDR1 SGDLS, CDR2 YYNGEE.

This clonotype was observed at least ten times. In nucleotides, the CDR3 is TGTGCCAGCAGTTTTGCCGGGATCAGCACAGATACGCAGTATTTT. It translates to CASSFAGISTDTQYF. The V gene is TRBV12-3 or TRBV12-4, the J gene TRBJ2-3, with D maybe TRBD2 (5 bases). Trimming removed 3 bases at V and 0 bases at J, with 10 bases between. The CDR3 sequence is 15 residues long.

This clonotype was seen only a few times. The rearrangement uses TRBV4-3 and TRBJ2-3; maybe TRBD2 (6 bases). V lost 4 bases to trimming and J lost 3 bases, with 23 bases between them. The CDR3 runs 18 residues. CDR1 is LGHNA and CDR2 is YSLEER in the germline V gene. The CDR3 DNA reads TGCGCCAGCAGCCCCTCTCACCAGGCCCGGGGGTGGACAGATACGCAGTATTTT. Translation: CASSPSHQARGWTDTQYF.

This clonotype has only a few counts. The CDR3 loop is CASSWSEQTQYF. CDR3 DNA sequence: TGTGCCAGCAGCTGGAGTGAGCAGACCCAGTACTTC. This chain connects TRBV7-9 to TRBJ2-5; no reliable D call. This CDR3 comprises 12 residues. Germline CDR1 and CDR2: SEHNR and FQNEAQ (reference sequence). The ends were cut back, 4 bases at V and 6 bases at J, with 9 bases in the middle.

In nucleotides, the CDR3 is TGTGCCAGCAGGACTAACAATCAAGAGACCCAGTACTTC. Its translation: CASRTNNQETQYF. This chain uses TRBV12-3 or TRBV12-4 with TRBJ2-5; a possible D gene is TRBD2 (5 bases). Trimming took 6 bases from V and 2 from J, leaving 10 bases between them. This CDR3 spans 13 amino acids.

This chain uses TRBV6-6 with TRBJ2-5; no reliable D call. Germline lookup yields CDR1 MNHNY and CDR2 SVGAGI (reference sequence). V shed 2 bases and J shed 5 bases, with 9 bases lying between them. The CDR3 loop spans 13 amino acids. CDR3 DNA: TGTGCCAGCAGTTACCAATCCCCTGAGACCCAGTACTTC. Its translation: CASSYQSPETQYF.

Only a few counts were recorded for this clonotype. This chain uses TRBV5-1 with TRBJ1-4, with D unclear. Germline V lookup: CDR1 SGHRS, CDR2 YFSETQ. Trimming removed 3 bases at V and 2 bases at J, with 11 bases between. CDR3 size: 15 residues. CDR3 protein: CASSWGGGTNEKLFF. CDR3 DNA: TGCGCCAGCAGCTGGGGTGGAGGGACTAATGAAAAACTGTTTTTT.

As for this clonotype: This is likely a read error, given that the CDR3 carries no conserved phenylalanine or tryptophan at its end. V gene TRBV7-9 combines with J gene TRBJ1-4; unclear D gene. Germline V gene lookup returns CDR1 SEHNR and CDR2 FQNEAQ (reference sequence). This CDR3 region has 16 residues. The ends were cut back, 5 bases at V and 0 bases at J, with 13 bases in the middle. CDR3: CASSPDGRTTNEKLFS. CDR3 nucleotides: TGTGCCAGCAGCCCCGACGGACGGACAACTAATGAAAAACTGTTTTCT.

This clonotype was observed many times. The chain links TRBV7-2 to TRBJ2-5, with 12 positions matching TRBD2. This CDR3 has 16 amino acids. Germline V lookup: CDR1 SGHTA, CDR2 FQGNSA. J lost 4 bases, V lost 2 bases, and 5 bases had no gene match. The CDR3 region has the DNA TGTGCCAGCAGCTTATTTCCGGGACTAGCGGGAGAGACCCAGTACTTC. Translating it yields CASSLFPGLAGETQYF.

The chain joins TRBV5-1 to TRBJ2-6, with D perhaps TRBD2 (5 bases). The CDR3 extends over 15 amino acids. Per the germline V gene, CDR1 is SGHRS and CDR2 is YFSETQ. Deletions cut 2 bases from V and 3 bases from J, with 9 bases between. CDR3 DNA: TGCGCCAGCAGCTTATCGGGGTTTGGGGCCAACGTCCTGACTTTC. It codes for CASSLSGFGANVLTF.

The sample holds a few counts of this clonotype. This chain links TRBV20-1 with TRBJ1-2, with D hard to call. V lost 0 bases and J lost 3, with 8 bases in between. The germline gives CDR1 DFQATT, CDR2 SNEGSKA (reference sequence). The CDR3 totals 13 residues. CDR3 bases: TGCAGTGCTAGAGATCGGGAGGACTATGGCTACACCTTC. It translates to CSARDREDYGYTF.

At least ten counts were recorded for this clonotype. The chain links TRBV7-9 to TRBJ2-7; D gene unclear. The CDR3 extends over 12 amino acids. The V gene lost 5 bases and the J gene lost 0 bases, with 5 bases spanning the gap. Looked up from germline, CDR1 is SEHNR and CDR2 is FQNEAQ (reference sequence). Here the CDR3 reads CASSPNSYEQYF. CDR3 DNA sequence: TGTGCCAGCAGCCCCAACTCCTACGAGCAGTACTTC.

V and J are TRBV7-2 and TRBJ2-1, with 10 bases lining up with TRBD2. Germline V gives CDR1 SGHTA, CDR2 FQGNSA. The CDR3 sequence is 14 residues long. After removal of 2 bases from V and 10 bases from J, the junction contained 5 bases not matched to a gene. In nucleotides, the CDR3 is TGTGCCAGCAGCTTACGCTCTAGCGGGGGAGAGCAGTTCTTC. It specifies CASSLRSSGGEQFF.

For this clonotype: Just one base apart from a much larger clone, this may be a read error. The genes are TRBV5-1 and TRBJ1-1; D unclear. V lost 2 bases and J lost 4, with 9 bases in between. The germline V gene has CDR1 SGHRS and CDR2 YFSETQ. There are 13 residues in the CDR3. The CDR3 region is CASSLVGTTEAFF. The CDR3 DNA reads as TGCGCCAGCAGCTTAGTGGGCACCACTGAAGCTTTCTTT.